Below, 17 T cell receptor beta chains from the same sample are listed, as sequenced in a study of CD8 T cells in Susac syndrome. The authors reverse transcribed roughly 0.5 to 1 ug RNA with random hexamers. TCRdb used MiXCR to reprocess the immunoSEQ multiplex PCR reads, holding one entry per CDR3 protein. The profile covers about 150,000 distinct CDR3 sequences, with 85% to 95% appearing a single time and about 0.17% taken by the ten largest. Sequenced: CD4+ T cells from PBMCs. These receptor sequences come from a human donor with Susac syndrome.

The CDR3 spells CASSPRDSAFF. CDR3 bases: TGCGCCAGCAGTCCCAGGGATTCAGCTTTCTTT. This sequence joins TRBV23-1 and TRBJ1-1, with D perhaps matching TRBD1 (5 bases). TRBV23-1 is assigned to the ORF class and has an uncertain function. Trimming shortened V by 4 bases and J by 10 bases, and 10 bases separated the two germline ends. The CDR3 is 11 amino acids.

This clonotype was recorded only once. The rearrangement joins TRBV12-3 or TRBV12-4 to TRBJ2-7; D is possibly TRBD2 (7 bases). This CDR3 comprises 15 residues. V was trimmed by 2 bases and J by 5 bases, leaving 16 bases between them. CDR3 in DNA: TGTGCCAGCAGTTTACTAGCCGGGGGGCTGGACGAGCAGTACTTC. Translated: CASSLLAGGLDEQYF.

The J gene is TRBJ2-5, the V gene TRBV20-1; perhaps TRBD1 as D (6 bases). With 6 bases removed from V and 3 bases from J, the gap between germline ends came to 14 bases. In germline, CDR1 is DFQATT, CDR2 SNEGSKA (reference sequence). The CDR3 has 13 residues. The CDR3 loop is CSATGTTKETQYF. For the CDR3, the DNA is TGCAGTGCAACAGGGACCACCAAAGAGACCCAGTACTTC.

The CDR3 is CASSYSNRVYF. In nucleotides, the CDR3 is TGTGCCAGCAGTTACTCGAACAGGGTTTACTTC. The chain joins TRBV6-5 to TRBJ2-4; D may be TRBD1 (6 bases). Germline assignment: CDR1 MNHEY and CDR2 SVGAGI. The CDR3 runs 11 residues. The germline V and J ends were trimmed by 0 bases and 16 bases, with 10 bases remaining between them.

The gene calls are TRBV20-1 and TRBJ1-1, with D tentatively TRBD1 (6 bases). V lost 8 bases, J lost 8 bases, and 18 bases lay in between. Per the germline V gene, CDR1 is DFQATT and CDR2 is SNEGSKA (reference sequence). There are 12 residues in the CDR3. The CDR3 DNA reads as TGCAGTACCTCCGAGTGGGGGCAGGAAGCTTTCTTT. It codes for CSTSEWGQEAFF.

This sequence joins TRBV7-9 and TRBJ2-6; 9 positions match TRBD1. V gave up 3 bases and J gave up 3 bases; unmatched junction bases: 9. The CDR3 has 18 amino acids. Germline-derived CDR1 and CDR2 are SEHNR and FQNEAQ (reference sequence). CDR3 sequence: CASSLQPGQGGGANVLTF. CDR3 nucleotides: TGTGCCAGCAGCTTGCAACCGGGACAGGGCGGTGGGGCCAACGTCCTGACTTTC.

This rearrangement joins TRBV7-9 to TRBJ1-2; D is unclear. The V end lost 6 bases, the J end lost 3 bases, and 11 bases lay between the germline ends. CDR3 length equals 13 residues. Germline CDR1 reads SEHNR; CDR2 reads FQNEAQ (reference sequence). This CDR3 reads CASSSSGYYGYTF. In DNA, the CDR3 is TGTGCCAGCAGTTCCAGCGGCTACTATGGCTACACCTTC.

This clonotype was seen once. This chain connects TRBV14 to TRBJ2-5; TRBD2 is a possible D gene (6 bases). V gave up 6 bases and J gave up 1 base, with 12 bases separating them. The CDR3 sequence is 14 residues long. From germline, CDR1 is SGHDN and CDR2 FVKESK. DNA for the CDR3: TGTGCCAGCAGTGGTCGGGACTTCCAAGAGACCCAGTACTTC. Its protein is CASSGRDFQETQYF.

The V and J genes are TRBV25-1 and TRBJ2-7; no definite D call. Germline-derived CDR1 and CDR2 are MGHDK and SYGVNS. The ends were cut back, 1 base at V and 8 bases at J, with 12 bases in the middle. CDR3 length: 13 residues. In DNA, the CDR3 is TGTGCCAGCAGTGAATTGATTTCAGGCCAGCAGTACTTC. It yields the protein CASSELISGQQYF.

V is TRBV20-1 and J is TRBJ1-2; D unclear. CDR1 DFQATT and CDR2 SNEGSKA come from the germline V gene (reference sequence). The CDR3 loop spans 12 amino acids. Trimming shortened V by 3 bases and J by 4 bases, and 9 bases separated the two germline ends. As DNA, the CDR3 is TGCAGTGCTAGCTCGGCAATCTATGGCTACACCTTC. This translates into CSASSAIYGYTF.

The rearrangement joins TRBV20-1 to TRBJ2-7; possible D gene TRBD1, 6 bases. The CDR3 sequence is 18 residues long. Germline V lookup: CDR1 DFQATT, CDR2 SNEGSKA (reference sequence). V was pared by 0 bases and J by 6 bases, with 27 bases between. CDR3 DNA sequence: TGCAGTGCTAGAGACCTGGCCCCAGGGGCTGGTCTCTATACCGAGCAGTACTTC. Protein: CSARDLAPGAGLYTEQYF.

The V call is TRBV7-8, the J call TRBJ2-7; 11 bases map to TRBD2. With V trimmed by 4 bases and J by 8 bases, 7 bases remained unmatched. The CDR3 length is 14 residues. Germline lookup yields CDR1 SGHVS and CDR2 FQNEAQ. CDR3 DNA: TGTGCCAGCAGCTCTAGCGGGGGGCGCTCACAGCAGTACTTC. It encodes CASSSSGGRSQQYF.

The chain is built from TRBV3-1 and TRBJ1-1; D is undetermined. In germline, CDR1 is LGHDT, CDR2 YNNKEL (reference sequence). V was trimmed by 8 bases and J by 6 bases, leaving 10 bases between them. The CDR3 loop spans 11 amino acids. The CDR3 region has the DNA TGTGCCAGCTGGGGATCCGCTGAAGCTTTCTTT. Translating gives CASWGSAEAFF.

V gene TRBV9 combines with J gene TRBJ2-2, with D possibly matching TRBD2 (5 bases). The germline V and J ends were trimmed by 2 bases and 5 bases, with 7 bases remaining between them. The germline gives CDR1 SGDLS, CDR2 YYNGEE. The CDR3 covers 13 residues. The CDR3 here is CASSVGITGELFF. The CDR3 DNA sequence: TGTGCCAGCAGCGTCGGGATAACCGGGGAGCTGTTTTTT.

CDR3 in DNA: TGTGCCAGCAGGGGGCAGAAAGAGACCCAGTACTTC. Translating it yields CASRGQKETQYF. The V and J genes are TRBV2 and TRBJ2-5; tentative D call: TRBD1 (5 bases). Germline lookup yields CDR1 SNHLY and CDR2 FYNNEI. The CDR3 sequence is 12 residues long. Trimming cost V 6 bases and J 3 bases, with 8 bases left between them.

This clonotype was counted a single time. This chain joins TRBV6-5 and TRBJ2-7, with TRBD2 as a possible D gene (5 bases). This CDR3 comprises 11 residues. Trimming shortened V by 5 bases and J by 7 bases, and 9 bases separated the two germline ends. Germline CDR1 is MNHEY and CDR2 is SVGAGI. CDR3 sequence reads: CASSTREEQYF. In DNA, the CDR3 is TGTGCCAGCAGTACGAGGGAAGAGCAGTACTTC.

The chain uses TRBV19 and TRBJ2-6; no clear D. Looked up from germline, CDR1 is LNHDA and CDR2 is SQIVND (reference sequence). The V gene lost 1 base and the J gene lost 2 bases, with 3 bases spanning the gap. The CDR3 has 14 amino acids. The DNA of the CDR3 is TGTGCCAGTAGTATAGGACCTGGGGCCAACGTCCTGACTTTC. The encoded protein is CASSIGPGANVLTF. The variable domain in full, completed from reference TRBV19 and TRBJ2-6, reads DGGITQSPKYLFRKEGQNVTLSCEQNLNHDAMYWYRQDPGQGLRLIYYSQIVNDFQKGDIAEGYSVSREKKESFPLTVTSAQKNPTAFYLCASSIGPGANVLTFGAGSRLTVL.